This is a list of T cell receptor beta chains from one sample in a study of patients and donors after allogeneic stem cell transplantation. TCRdb re-analysed the RT-PCR reads in MiXCR, keeping a single row per CDR3 protein. The data show more than 150,000 distinct CDR3 sequences, roughly 24% seen once. Sequencing used blood, either unsorted or a sorted T cell fraction (not recorded which). Receptors originate from a human donor who was either an allogeneic HSCT recipient or a stem cell or donor lymphocyte infusion donor (not recorded which). It is not recorded whose cells these are; they may come from a transplant donor. The CDR3 runs from the conserved cysteine through the conserved F or W. Fields, in order: J gene, V gene, D gene, clone size, CDR3 DNA, CDR3 protein. A D gene is named only where the DNA matches it firmly. A clone size is listed for some rows: how often the clone was seen (once, few, many), or a class if it is expanded.

j_call: TRBJ2-1
v_call: TRBV20-1
d_call: -
clone_size: -
cdr3_nt: TGCAGTGCTGAACCGGACCCGCAAAGGGAGCAGTTCTTC
cdr3_aa: CSAEPDPQREQFF

j_call: TRBJ1-2
v_call: TRBV18
d_call: TRBD1
clone_size: few
cdr3_nt: TGTGCCAGCTCATGGGACAGGGAGGTCTACACCTTC
cdr3_aa: CASSWDREVYTF

j_call: TRBJ2-7
v_call: TRBV20-1
d_call: -
clone_size: -
cdr3_nt: TGCAGTGCTAGTAGGGGTAGCGAGCAGTACTTC
cdr3_aa: CSASRGSEQYF

j_call: TRBJ1-2
v_call: TRBV4-3
d_call: -
clone_size: many
cdr3_nt: TGCGCCAGCAGCCAAGACGGGGATAGCTGGGGCTACACCTTC
cdr3_aa: CASSQDGDSWGYTF

j_call: TRBJ2-7
v_call: TRBV2
d_call: -
clone_size: few
cdr3_nt: TGTGCCACGCAGGGCGCCGACTACGAGCAGTACTTC
cdr3_aa: CATQGADYEQYF

j_call: TRBJ1-2
v_call: TRBV10-3
d_call: -
clone_size: many
cdr3_nt: TGTGCCATCAGTGAGTCTGGTGCTGGCTACACCTTC
cdr3_aa: CAISESGAGYTF

j_call: TRBJ2-1
v_call: TRBV10-3
d_call: -
clone_size: -
cdr3_nt: TGTGCCATCAGTGAGTCAGGGCACCTAAGATACAATGAGCAGTTCTTC
cdr3_aa: CAISESGHLRYNEQFF

j_call: TRBJ1-1
v_call: TRBV12-3/TRBV12-4
d_call: -
clone_size: few
cdr3_nt: TGTGCCAGCAGTTTAATACCGGTGAACACTGAAGCTTTCTTT
cdr3_aa: CASSLIPVNTEAFF

j_call: TRBJ2-1
v_call: TRBV7-3
d_call: -
clone_size: once
cdr3_nt: TGTGCCAGCAGCTTAACAGGGAGCGATGAGCAGTTCTTC
cdr3_aa: CASSLTGSDEQFF

j_call: TRBJ1-3
v_call: TRBV5-1
d_call: -
clone_size: few
cdr3_nt: TGCGCCAGCAGCTTGGTTCGCACACGGGGCGGCTCTGGAAACACCATATATTTT
cdr3_aa: CASSLVRTRGGSGNTIYF

j_call: TRBJ2-4
v_call: TRBV28
d_call: TRBD1
clone_size: -
cdr3_nt: TGTGCCAGCAGATGGTGGGACAGCGGAAAAAACATTCAGTACTTC
cdr3_aa: CASRWWDSGKNIQYF

j_call: TRBJ1-2
v_call: TRBV6-2/TRBV6-3
d_call: -
clone_size: -
cdr3_nt: TGTGCCAGCAGTCCCTCTCCTAGGGCGGGGAACTATGGCTACACCTTC
cdr3_aa: CASSPSPRAGNYGYTF

j_call: TRBJ2-3
v_call: TRBV12-3/TRBV12-4
d_call: -
clone_size: -
cdr3_nt: TGTGCCAGCAGTTTGGTGGGACCTAGCACAGATACGCAGTATTTT
cdr3_aa: CASSLVGPSTDTQYF

j_call: TRBJ2-3
v_call: TRBV12-3/TRBV12-4
d_call: -
clone_size: -
cdr3_nt: TGTGCCAGCAGACCGAGGGGGACTAGCACAGATACGCAGTATTTT
cdr3_aa: CASRPRGTSTDTQYF

j_call: TRBJ1-2
v_call: TRBV7-9
d_call: -
clone_size: -
cdr3_nt: TGTGCCAGCAGCTTAGAAAACAGGGTGGACGGCTACACCTTC
cdr3_aa: CASSLENRVDGYTF

j_call: TRBJ2-7
v_call: TRBV20-1
d_call: -
clone_size: -
cdr3_nt: TGCAGTGCTAGTGGGGGGCCCCCCTACGAGCAGTACTTC
cdr3_aa: CSASGGPPYEQYF

j_call: TRBJ2-1
v_call: TRBV20-1
d_call: -
clone_size: few
cdr3_nt: TGCAGTGCTAGGGAGTTGTCTGAGCAGTTCTTC
cdr3_aa: CSARELSEQFF

j_call: TRBJ1-2
v_call: TRBV4-2
d_call: TRBD1
clone_size: few
cdr3_nt: TGTGCCAGCAGCCAAGTGGGACAGCCTGGCTACACCTTC
cdr3_aa: CASSQVGQPGYTF

j_call: TRBJ1-1
v_call: TRBV15
d_call: TRBD1
clone_size: many
cdr3_nt: TGTGCCACCAGCAGAGCAGGACAGGGCTTCATGAACACTGAAGCTTTCTTT
cdr3_aa: CATSRAGQGFMNTEAFF

j_call: TRBJ1-6
v_call: TRBV5-6
d_call: -
clone_size: -
cdr3_nt: TGTGCCAGCAGCGGCCCAGGTTCACCCCTCCACTTT
cdr3_aa: CASSGPGSPLHF

j_call: TRBJ1-2
v_call: TRBV7-2
d_call: -
clone_size: few
cdr3_nt: TGTGCCAGCAGCTCGACAGTATGGGGGCTAGGACGGAACTATGGCTACACCTTC
cdr3_aa: CASSSTVWGLGRNYGYTF

j_call: TRBJ2-7
v_call: TRBV3-1
d_call: -
clone_size: -
cdr3_nt: TGTGCCAGCAGCCAAACAACAGGGTGGCTGTACTTC
cdr3_aa: CASSQTTGWLYF

j_call: TRBJ2-1
v_call: TRBV29-1
d_call: TRBD1
clone_size: -
cdr3_nt: TGCAGCGCCGACCGGGACAGGGATGGCAATGAGCAGTTCTTC
cdr3_aa: CSADRDRDGNEQFF